This T cell receptor beta chain was retrieved from a study of T-cell reconstitution after alpha-beta-depleted transplantation in children. In this sample, this clonotype turned up a few times. Its matching antigen is unknown. Researchers prepared the TCRbeta library using unique molecular identifiers, the study reports. TCRdb fed the PCR reads into MiXCR, producing one record per CDR3 protein. The table lists some 81,000 distinct CDR3 sequences, about 14% of them singletons. CDR1 is DFQATT and CDR2 is SNEGSKA in the germline V gene (reference sequence). The CDR3 extends over 13 amino acids. Between the trimmed V and J ends, which lost 0 bases and 5 bases, there was a span of 10 bases. Broader study findings: Expanded graft clones numbering several hundred reportedly gave rise to alpha-beta T cells about two months after transplant.

The receptor comes from a male patient between 2 and 10 years old who had a stem cell transplant for acute lymphoblastic leukemia, so the T cells may come from the graft donor. This specimen consisted of PBMCs, mostly from graft donor cells, obtained 180 days after TCRalphabeta/CD19-depleted stem cell transplant. The chain links TRBV20-1 to TRBJ1-2; no clear D gene. Here the CDR3 reads CSARDIHGYGYTF. In DNA, the CDR3 is TGCAGTGCTAGAGATATTCACGGATATGGCTACACCTTC.